This TCR beta chain is drawn from a study of cytomegalovirus exposure and HLA in healthy donors. Looking at the study overall: A previous analysis identified around 120 million unique TCR beta sequences derived from about 180 million T cells. Findings and caveats of the study: In a later analysis, at a false discovery rate of 0.05, over 15,000 TCR beta sequences were associated with HLA alleles. A list of approximately 160 TCR beta chains associated with cytomegalovirus was given.

A remark on this clone: Antigen: not known.

The ends lost 4 bases at V and 2 bases at J; junction bases unmatched: 4. This CDR3 is built from 15 residues. The germline CDR1 and CDR2 sequences are SGHRS and YFSETQ. PCR amplification relied on 60 Vbeta primers (plus 13 Jbeta primers). Clones were read by immunoSEQ multiplex PCR, and TCRdb kept only the in-frame ones, dropping some. Seen here are more than 70,000 clones, 76% observed once, and the top ten hold around 2.9%. The V call is TRBV5-1, the J call TRBJ1-5; TRBD1 agrees at 9 bases. Input material: PBMCs. This clonotype was sampled from a man aged 40-49 years in good health and CMV-seronegative. The CDR3 DNA follows: TGCGCCAGCAGCGAGGGACAGGGCGGCAATCAGCCCCAGCATTTT. Its protein product is CASSEGQGGNQPQHF.